These 29 T cell receptor beta chains came from one sample sequenced in a study of blood T cell repertoires in COVID-19 (dated by TCRdb to about 2020). Libraries were made using the immunoSEQ multiplex PCR assay. TCRdb provides this immuneACCESS table in a form limited to in-frame rearrangements. Some clones are lacking; in checked studies, under half of them reflect an unresolved V gene, and why the rest are absent is not known. Here the sample has under 95,000 clones; over 80% occur a single time. The ten largest clones represent 3% to 4% of the sample. What was sequenced was peripheral blood. The receptors were gathered from a woman between 45 and 65 years old in a cohort sampled during active COVID-19.

The chain recombines TRBV10-3 with TRBJ2-1; D is possibly TRBD2 (5 bases). The V gene's germline CDR1 is ENHRY and CDR2 SYGVKD. V lost 6 bases and J 2 bases, leaving 14 bases between the germline ends. The CDR3 is made up of 15 amino acids. The DNA for the CDR3 is TGTGCCATCAGGAGTACACGGGGTCCCTACAATGAGCAGTTCTTC. Protein: CAIRSTRGPYNEQFF.

V gene TRBV27 combines with J gene TRBJ1-5; 7 bases line up with TRBD1. The CDR3 extends over 14 amino acids. J lost 2 bases, V lost 7 bases, and 5 bases had no gene match. CDR1 MNHEY and CDR2 SMNVEV come from the germline V gene (reference sequence). The CDR3, as DNA: TGTGCCAGCATTGTACAGGGGCGCAATCAGCCCCAGCATTTT. This codes for CASIVQGRNQPQHF.

The chain has TRBV11-3 and TRBJ1-1; 11 bases match TRBD1. V shed 1 base and J 4 bases; nucleotides not matched to a gene: 5. The CDR3 has 16 residues. Per the germline V gene, CDR1 is SGHNT and CDR2 is YENEEA. CDR3 DNA: TGTGCCAGCAGCTTAGGAGCAGGGACAGGGGGCACTGAAGCTTTCTTT. Amino acids: CASSLGAGTGGTEAFF.

The chain employs TRBV6-2 or TRBV6-3 and TRBJ2-1, with a possible D match to TRBD1 (6 bases). Trimming took off 2 bases at V and 9 bases at J, with 14 bases between the two ends. The CDR3 length is 14 residues. The V gene's germline CDR1 is MNHEY and CDR2 SVGEGT. CDR3 loop: CASSYGGSIVEQFF. CDR3 in DNA: TGTGCCAGCAGTTACGGGGGCTCTATTGTTGAGCAGTTCTTC.

The chain is built from TRBV5-1 and TRBJ2-3; D gene uncertain. Trimming stripped 0 bases from V and 0 bases from J, with 5 bases between. This CDR3 contains 14 residues. The germline gives CDR1 SGHRS, CDR2 YFSETQ. In DNA, the CDR3 is TGCGCCAGCAGCTTGGGAGGAAGCACAGATACGCAGTATTTT. Protein sequence: CASSLGGSTDTQYF. The full variable domain, its missing parts supplied by reference TRBV5-1 and TRBJ2-3, is KAGVTQTPRYLIKTRGQQVTLSCSPISGHRSVSWYQQTPGQGLQFLFEYFSETQRNKGNFPGRFSGRQFSNSRSEMNVSTLELGDSALYLCASSLGGSTDTQYFGPGTRLTVL.

The gene calls are TRBV18 and TRBJ1-2; 8 positions match TRBD1. The trim removed 2 bases at V and 10 bases at J, leaving 12 bases unmatched. This CDR3 contains 15 residues. Germline V lookup: CDR1 KGHSH, CDR2 LQKENI. The CDR3 nucleotides are TGTGCCAGCTCACCAACTGGACAGGGTGAGGTTGACTACACCTTC. Its translation: CASSPTGQGEVDYTF.

This clone came up once. In DNA form, the CDR3 reads TGCAGTGCTATGGGCAGGGAAGGCTACACCTTC. Residues: CSAMGREGYTF. The chain carries TRBV20-1 and TRBJ1-2; the D gene is possibly TRBD1 (5 bases). Trimming removed 4 bases from V and 8 bases from J, with 11 bases in between. The CDR3 has 11 residues. CDR1 is DFQATT, CDR2 SNEGSKA, per germline (reference sequence).

The chain is built from TRBV29-1 and TRBJ2-1, with 8 bases aligning to TRBD2. The CDR3 has 14 residues. V shed 7 bases, J shed 4 bases, and the junction held 9 bases outside the gene matches. CDR1 is SQVTM, CDR2 ANQGSEA, per germline. The DNA for the CDR3 is TGCAGCGCCGACGCCGGGACTAGGTACAATGAGCAGTTCTTC. Its protein product is CSADAGTRYNEQFF.

The chain carries TRBV4-1 and TRBJ2-2; D perhaps matches TRBD2 (5 bases). CDR1 and CDR2 (germline): MGHRA, YSYEKL. The CDR3 length is 15 residues. Trimming pared 3 bases from V and 7 bases from J, leaving 15 bases between. The CDR3 region is CASSHSLVVSGELFF. The CDR3 DNA sequence: TGCGCCAGCAGCCATTCACTAGTCGTTAGCGGGGAGCTGTTTTTT.

This clone appeared a single time. The rearrangement uses TRBV3-1 (or the pseudogene TRBV3-2) and TRBJ2-5; D call uncertain. CDR3 size: 12 residues. Trimming shortened V by 2 bases and J by 4 bases, and 5 bases separated the two germline ends. In germline, CDR1 is LGHDT, CDR2 YNNKEL (reference sequence). The CDR3 reads CASSQYGETQYF. CDR3 in DNA: TGTGCCAGCAGCCAATACGGAGAGACCCAGTACTTC.

V is TRBV24-1 and J is TRBJ2-5; TRBD2 matches 10 bases. The CDR3 extends over 16 amino acids. Germline CDR1 KGHDR, CDR2 SFDVKD. Germline trimming cut 1 base from V and 4 bases from J; bases unmatched to any gene: 5. The DNA for the CDR3 is TGTGCCACCAGTGATTTCGGAGCTAGCGGGAGAGAGACCCAGTACTTC. Protein: CATSDFGASGRETQYF.

This chain links TRBV5-1 with TRBJ2-5; D perhaps matches TRBD2 (5 bases). Trimming shortened V by 2 bases and J by 2 bases, and 13 bases separated the two germline ends. Per the germline V gene, CDR1 is SGHRS and CDR2 is YFSETQ. The CDR3 extends over 15 amino acids. Here the CDR3 DNA reads TGCGCCAGCAGCTTATCAACCGGGGAACAAGAGACCCAGTACTTC. Protein product: CASSLSTGEQETQYF. Full variable domain (rest looked up from reference TRBV5-1 and TRBJ2-5): KAGVTQTPRYLIKTRGQQVTLSCSPISGHRSVSWYQQTPGQGLQFLFEYFSETQRNKGNFPGRFSGRQFSNSRSEMNVSTLELGDSALYLCASSLSTGEQETQYFGPGTRLLVL.

This clone was seen just once. The V and J genes are TRBV24-1 and TRBJ1-4; D is perhaps TRBD1 (6 bases). Trimming took 2 bases from V and 7 from J, leaving 10 bases between them. The CDR3 covers 14 residues. Germline assignment: CDR1 KGHDR and CDR2 SFDVKD. The CDR3 DNA reads TGTGCCACCAGTGATTCCCAGGGGAGTGAAAAACTGTTTTTT. This gives the protein CATSDSQGSEKLFF.

V gene TRBV5-1 combines with J gene TRBJ2-1; the match to TRBD1 covers 11 bases. CDR3 size: 19 residues. Per the germline V gene, CDR1 is SGHRS and CDR2 is YFSETQ. V was pared by 2 bases and J by 0 bases, with 10 bases of the junction left unmatched. The CDR3 DNA follows: TGCGCCAGCAGCTTTGGAGGGACAGGGGGAATTAGCTCCTACAATGAGCAGTTCTTC. As protein: CASSFGGTGGISSYNEQFF.

This clone came up once. The V call is TRBV6-5, the J call TRBJ1-6; the D is unclear. The CDR3 runs to 15 residues. In germline, CDR1 is MNHEY, CDR2 SVGAGI. The V end lost 6 bases, the J end lost 3 bases, and 12 bases lay between the germline ends. CDR3 loop: CASSRGQSYNSPLHF. CDR3 nucleotide sequence: TGTGCCAGCAGCCGTGGGCAGAGCTATAATTCACCCCTCCACTTT.

The CDR3 is CASSWDRAANYGYTF. The CDR3 nucleotides read TGTGCCAGCAGCTGGGACAGGGCAGCTAACTATGGCTACACCTTC. The genes are TRBV7-9 and TRBJ1-2; 9 bases agree with TRBD1. V was pared by 4 bases and J by 0 bases, with 3 bases of the junction left unmatched. The germline CDR1 and CDR2 sequences are SEHNR and FQNEAQ (reference sequence). The CDR3 is made up of 15 amino acids. The full variable domain, rest sourced from reference TRBV7-9 and TRBJ1-2, is DTGVSQNPRHKITKRGQNVTFRCDPISEHNRLYWYRQTLGQGPEFLTYFQNEAQLEKSRLLSDRFSAERPKGSFSTLEIQRTEQGDSAMYLCASSWDRAANYGYTFGSGTRLTVV.

The chain has TRBV6-1 and TRBJ1-5, with a weak D call TRBD1 (5 bases). V lost 1 base and J 2 bases, leaving 6 bases between the germline ends. Per the germline V gene, CDR1 is MNHNS and CDR2 is SASEGT. The CDR3 has 14 residues. The CDR3 spells CASSEVQGNQPQHF. The CDR3 DNA reads as TGTGCCAGCAGTGAAGTACAGGGCAATCAGCCCCAGCATTTT.

By share, this clone ranks as medium-sized. This chain uses TRBV2 with TRBJ1-5; D perhaps matches TRBD1 (5 bases). V gave up 4 bases and J gave up 3 bases, with 10 bases separating them. CDR3 size: 14 residues. Looked up from germline, CDR1 is SNHLY and CDR2 is FYNNEI. CDR3 sequence reads: CASSGDRNNQPQHF. The DNA of the CDR3 is TGTGCCAGCAGTGGTGACAGAAACAATCAGCCCCAGCATTTT.

The V and J genes are TRBV18 and TRBJ2-7, with a tentative D call TRBD2 (5 bases). The germline V gene has CDR1 KGHSH and CDR2 LQKENI. Trimming cost V 0 bases and J 3 bases, with 6 bases left between them. The CDR3 has 13 amino acids. CDR3 bases: TGTGCCAGCTCACCACCCGGGATCTACGAGCAGTACTTC. Encoded protein: CASSPPGIYEQYF.

The chain joins TRBV29-1 to TRBJ2-3; 7 bases are a match to TRBD1. V lost 4 bases to trimming and J lost 2 bases; unmatched junction nucleotides: 3. This CDR3 contains 13 residues. Germline V gene sequence: CDR1 SQVTM, CDR2 ANQGSEA. The CDR3 bases are TGCAGCGTTGGGGGACAGCACACAGATACGCAGTATTTT. This translates into CSVGGQHTDTQYF.

V usage is TRBV2 and J usage is TRBJ1-4; TRBD1 matches 8 bases. This CDR3 has 15 residues. Trimming cost V 6 bases and J 7 bases; bases outside gene matches: 10. Germline CDR1 is SNHLY and CDR2 is FYNNEI. The CDR3 sequence: CASSLLTGEVEKLFF. The CDR3 nucleotides read TGTGCCAGCAGCCTTCTGACAGGGGAAGTTGAAAAACTGTTTTTT.

The chain carries TRBV7-3 and TRBJ2-7; tentative D call: TRBD2 (5 bases). Looked up from germline, CDR1 is SGHTA and CDR2 is FQGTGA. This CDR3 has 13 residues. V was shortened by 4 bases and J by 5 bases, with 12 bases between the two germline ends. CDR3: CASSYGRGNEQYF. CDR3 nucleotide sequence: TGTGCCAGCAGCTACGGTAGAGGGAACGAGCAGTACTTC.

V and J are TRBV7-9 and TRBJ2-7, with 8 bases lining up with TRBD1. Germline trimming cut 4 bases from V and 0 bases from J; bases unmatched to any gene: 8. The CDR3 sequence is 16 residues long. Germline V gives CDR1 SEHNR, CDR2 FQNEAQ (reference sequence). The CDR3 DNA reads as TGTGCCAGCAGCTCACGCCACGGACAGGGCTCCTACGAGCAGTACTTC. This codes for CASSSRHGQGSYEQYF.

This chain joins TRBV27 and TRBJ2-7; TRBD1 aligns across 8 bases. In germline, CDR1 is MNHEY, CDR2 SMNVEV (reference sequence). Losses at the gene ends were 6 bases for V and 6 bases for J; bases not matched to a gene: 10. This CDR3 contains 14 residues. CDR3 nucleotides: TGTGCCAGCAGCCCACCGACAGGGGTGGGCGAGCAGTACTTC. Translated, it gives CASSPPTGVGEQYF.

This clone was observed a handful of times. V usage is TRBV6-5 and J usage is TRBJ1-1; D not certain. The V and J ends lost 2 bases and 1 base respectively, with 8 bases between them. CDR1 MNHEY and CDR2 SVGAGI come from the germline V gene. The CDR3 is 14 amino acids. The CDR3 loop reads CASSYLTENTEAFF. CDR3 nucleotide sequence: TGTGCCAGCAGTTACCTGACTGAGAACACTGAAGCTTTCTTT.

The chain employs TRBV11-1 and TRBJ1-1, with 8 nucleotides matching TRBD1. The germline V gene encodes CDR1 SGHAT and CDR2 FQDESV (reference sequence). This CDR3 is built from 15 residues. J lost 6 bases, V lost 1 base, and 7 bases had no gene match. The CDR3 DNA reads as TGTGCCAGCAGCTTAGATCGGACAGGGAAGGCTGAAGCTTTCTTT. This gives the protein CASSLDRTGKAEAFF.

The chain employs TRBV15 and TRBJ2-3; 7 nucleotides agree with TRBD1. The germline CDR1 and CDR2 sequences are LNHNV and YYDKDF (reference sequence). The J segment lost 6 bases and the V segment lost 3 bases, leaving 24 bases of the junction unmatched. The CDR3 runs 20 residues. The CDR3 DNA follows: TGTGCCACCAGCAGTAAAGGGGCCTCGGGACAGATTTTTCTCCGGGATACGCAGTATTTT. It codes for CATSSKGASGQIFLRDTQYF.

The rearrangement uses TRBV18 and TRBJ2-3; 8 positions agree with TRBD2. Trimming took 6 bases from V and 0 from J; bases not matched to a gene: 5. The CDR3 has 15 amino acids. Germline CDR1 and CDR2: KGHSH and LQKENI. The CDR3 region has the DNA TGTGCCAGCTCCCAACTAGCGGCCAGCACAGATACGCAGTATTTT. This translates into CASSQLAASTDTQYF.

This rearrangement joins TRBV10-2 to TRBJ2-3; D is possibly TRBD2 (5 bases). V shed 8 bases and J shed 4 bases, with 16 bases lying between them. The CDR3 is made up of 14 amino acids. Germline CDR1 and CDR2: WSHSY and SAAADI. CDR3 nucleotides: TGCGCCAGCCGCCCCGGCGGGCAGTCAGATACGCAGTATTTT. Encoded protein: CASRPGGQSDTQYF.